The clone carrying this T cell receptor (beta chain) was picked up a small number of times. Its cognate antigen is unknown. Assay used: immunoSEQ multiplex PCR; TCRdb lists only in-frame clones, some missing. The data contain 100,000 to 120,000 clones, approximately 70% of them singletons. V was trimmed by 3 bases and J by 8 bases, leaving 13 bases between them. Germline CDR1 is SQVTM and CDR2 is ANQGSEA. This CDR3 region has 12 residues. The source of the sample is a study of shared clonotypes between healthy human individuals. Findings of the study overall: It was anticipated that sequencing depth would influence how many clonotypes donors shared.

The receptor's source is a woman under 40 in good health. The V call is TRBV29-1, the J call TRBJ1-2; a weak D match, TRBD1 (6 bases). Sequenced sample: memory CD8+ T cells sorted from blood. Subset meaning: CD45RO+ cells pooled with CCR7-negative TemRA cells. The CDR3: CSVDGQMTGYTF. The CDR3 nucleotides are TGCAGCGTTGACGGACAGATGACGGGCTACACCTTC.